A single sample is the source of the 27 T cell receptor beta chains below, sequenced in a study of shared clonotypes between healthy human individuals. The table came from immunoSEQ multiplex PCR; TCRdb's copy has only in-frame clones and leaves some out. Of 2 million to 2.5 million clones listed, roughly 93% are singletons. The source material was naive CD4+ T cells from PBMCs. The subset here: CD45RA+ positively selected. The source is a man in his late teens or twenties in good health. Some clones in this sample may be carry-over from other donors' samples.

This chain connects TRBV5-8 to TRBJ1-2; possible D gene TRBD1, 5 bases. Germline assignment: CDR1 SGHTS and CDR2 YDEGEE. V was clipped by 4 bases and J by 13 bases, with 17 bases between them. This CDR3 spans 12 amino acids. The CDR3 coding sequence is TGTGCCAGCAGCCGGCAGGCAGGGAGAACCACCTTC. Protein sequence: CASSRQAGRTTF.

This chain links TRBV21-1 with TRBJ1-5; the D call TRBD1 from the table was never checked on the DNA. TRBV21-1 has pseudogene status. The CDR3 contains 15 residues. The CDR3 is CASSNSQGVGQPQHF. In DNA, the CDR3 is TGTGCCAGCAGCAATAGTCAGGGCGTAGGGCAGCCCCAGCATTTT.

The chain carries TRBV9 and TRBJ2-1, with 8 bases identical to TRBD2. CDR3 length equals 15 residues. V was pared by 3 bases and J by 4 bases, with 6 bases of the junction left unmatched. Germline CDR1 SGDLS, CDR2 YYNGEE. The CDR3 protein is CASSATSAKYNEQFF. The CDR3 DNA reads as TGTGCCAGCAGCGCGACTAGCGCGAAGTACAATGAGCAGTTCTTC.

In this sample, this clone turned up once. The rearrangement joins TRBV28 to TRBJ2-1; 9 bases align to TRBD2. Germline values: CDR1 MDHEN, CDR2 SYDVKM. Germline trimming cut 2 bases from V and 7 bases from J; bases unmatched to any gene: 6. The length of the CDR3 is 15 residues. Written as DNA, the CDR3 is TGTGCCAGCAGTTTAGGCGGGAGGGCCAGGAATGAGCAGTTCTTC. It encodes CASSLGGRARNEQFF.

Remarks on this clone: Other DNA sequences from this sample encode an identical CDR3 as well. The rearrangement links TRBV4-2 to TRBJ2-7, with unresolved D. V shed 0 bases and J shed 2 bases, with 11 bases lying between them. CDR1 and CDR2 from the germline V gene are LGHNA and YNFKEQ. This CDR3 has 15 amino acids. This CDR3 reads CASSQDRGSPYEQYF. DNA of the CDR3: TGTGCCAGCAGCCAAGATCGAGGTAGTCCCTACGAGCAGTACTTC.

J is TRBJ2-5 and V is TRBV5-6; D remains ambiguous. Germline-derived CDR1 and CDR2 are SGHDT and YYEEEE. V was pared by 0 bases and J by 5 bases, with 14 bases between. The CDR3 is made up of 15 amino acids. CDR3 sequence (DNA): TGTGCCAGCAGCTTGGTCGGGCGGTTCTATGAGACCCAGTACTTC. Its translation: CASSLVGRFYETQYF.

The rearrangement uses TRBV11-2 and TRBJ1-1; weak D call: TRBD1 (5 bases). This CDR3 comprises 13 residues. Germline loops: CDR1 SGHAT, CDR2 FQNNGV. The V end lost 3 bases, the J end lost 8 bases, and 13 bases lay between the germline ends. The CDR3, as DNA: TGTGCCAGCAGCTTCCTCTATGGGGGGGAAGCTTTCTTT. Its translation: CASSFLYGGEAFF.

The chain joins TRBV7-2 to TRBJ2-7, with 9 bases lining up with TRBD2. The CDR3 spans 14 residues. V lost 1 base to trimming and J lost 5 bases; unmatched junction nucleotides: 3. CDR1 SGHTA and CDR2 FQGNSA come from the germline V gene. The CDR3 loop reads CASSLELAGNEQYF. CDR3 bases: TGTGCCAGCAGCTTAGAACTAGCGGGCAACGAGCAGTACTTC. The whole variable domain, remainder taken from reference TRBV7-2 and TRBJ2-7, is GAGVSQSPSNKVTEKGKDVELRCDPISGHTALYWYRQSLGQGLEFLIYFQGNSAPDKSGLPSDRFSAERTGGSVSTLTIQRTQQEDSAVYLCASSLELAGNEQYFGPGTRLTVT.

This CDR3 is CASSQRGAWNTGELFF. Here the CDR3 DNA reads TGTGCCAGCAGCCAGCGGGGGGCCTGGAACACCGGGGAGCTGTTTTTT. V gene TRBV5-4 combines with J gene TRBJ2-2, with 9 bases fitting TRBD2. The CDR3 sequence is 16 residues long. The germline gives CDR1 SGHNT, CDR2 YYREEE (reference sequence). V shed 4 bases and J 1 base; nucleotides not matched to a gene: 5.

V usage is TRBV7-8 and J usage is TRBJ2-1, with TRBD2 identical over 10 bases. From germline, CDR1 is SGHVS and CDR2 FQNEAQ. The CDR3 runs 15 residues. Trimming took 7 bases from V and 5 from J; bases not matched to a gene: 8. The CDR3 DNA is TGTGCCAGCACCGCGAGGCTAGCGGGAGACAATGAGCAGTTCTTC. It yields the protein CASTARLAGDNEQFF.

V and J are TRBV7-9 and TRBJ2-1; 8 positions match TRBD2. Germline assignment: CDR1 SEHNR and CDR2 FQNEAQ (reference sequence). V was pared by 7 bases and J by 6 bases, with 8 bases of the junction left unmatched. This CDR3 spans 14 amino acids. This chain's CDR3 is CASTLSGGPNEQFF. The CDR3 bases are TGTGCCAGCACCCTAAGCGGGGGACCCAATGAGCAGTTCTTC.

The genes are TRBV4-2 and TRBJ1-1; D gene ambiguous. The CDR3 loop spans 12 amino acids. The V gene's germline CDR1 is LGHNA and CDR2 YNFKEQ. V dropped 1 base and J dropped 10 bases, with 10 bases sitting between them. The CDR3 loop is CASSQGVIGAFF. CDR3 nucleotide sequence: TGTGCCAGCAGCCAAGGTGTCATCGGAGCTTTCTTT.

The chain is built from TRBV5-1 and TRBJ2-7, with TRBD2 matching 8 bases. This CDR3 comprises 18 residues. Germline CDR1 and CDR2: SGHRS and YFSETQ. Germline trimming cut 4 bases from V and 3 bases from J; bases unmatched to any gene: 18. For the CDR3, the DNA is TGCGCCAGCAGCACGAGAGGCCTAGCGGGCCCAGAAAACTACGAGCAGTACTTC. Translating it yields CASSTRGLAGPENYEQYF.

CDR3 sequence reads: CATSRVEAGGSYEQYF. Here the CDR3 DNA reads TGTGCCACCAGCAGAGTGGAGGCGGGAGGGTCCTACGAGCAGTACTTC. The chain recombines TRBV15 with TRBJ2-7; 9 bases are shared with TRBD2. This CDR3 spans 16 amino acids. Germline V gene sequence: CDR1 LNHNV, CDR2 YYDKDF (reference sequence). The V gene end was trimmed by 1 base and the J gene end by 1 base; junction bases not matched to a gene: 5.

The genes are TRBV21-1 and TRBJ1-2. TRBV21-1 counts as a pseudogene. The CDR3 is 11 amino acids. The CDR3 DNA sequence: TGTGCCAGCGGGGGGTACAGTGGCTACACCTTC. Amino acids: CASGGYSGYTF.

V and J are TRBV28 and TRBJ1-1; D is undetermined. V shed 5 bases and J shed 4 bases, with 11 bases lying between them. Germline V gene data show CDR1 as MDHEN and CDR2 as SYDVKM. The CDR3 is 13 amino acids. The chain's CDR3 is CASSQAGATEAFF. As DNA, the CDR3 is TGTGCCAGCAGTCAGGCAGGCGCCACTGAAGCTTTCTTT.

The rearrangement uses TRBV15 and TRBJ1-1; D is undetermined. The CDR3 totals 14 residues. Germline CDR1 and CDR2: LNHNV and YYDKDF (reference sequence). Trimming left V 0 bases short and J 8 bases short, with 13 bases between. The chain's CDR3 is CATSREIYSSEAFF. The DNA for the CDR3 is TGTGCCACCAGCAGAGAGATATACAGCAGCGAAGCTTTCTTT.

The chain recombines TRBV30 with TRBJ1-5, with a possible D match to TRBD1 (5 bases). The CDR3 is made up of 17 amino acids. Germline CDR1 reads GTSNPN; CDR2 reads SVGIG (reference sequence). Trimming pared 2 bases from V and 4 bases from J, leaving 21 bases between. CDR3 sequence reads: CAWSKGFGAGLNQPQHF. The DNA of the CDR3 is TGTGCCTGGAGTAAAGGATTTGGGGCGGGCCTTAATCAGCCCCAGCATTTT.

A remark on this clone: The sample holds other DNA sequences that translate to the same CDR3. The rearrangement joins TRBV6-6 to TRBJ2-7, with 11 bases identical to TRBD1. The CDR3 consists of 15 residues. Germline loops: CDR1 MNHNY, CDR2 SVGAGI (reference sequence). Trimming removed 0 bases from V and 6 bases from J; junction bases left unmatched: 4. The CDR3 loop reads CASSYSGTGGGEQYF. The CDR3 region has the DNA TGTGCCAGCAGTTACTCCGGGACAGGGGGAGGCGAGCAGTACTTC.

The chain uses TRBV29-1 and TRBJ2-7, with 9 nucleotides matching TRBD1. This CDR3 is built from 12 residues. The germline CDR1 and CDR2 sequences are SQVTM and ANQGSEA. The V segment lost 6 bases and the J segment 5 bases; nucleotides outside the gene matches: 5. This CDR3 reads CSVGTGSNEQYF. The CDR3 DNA reads TGCAGCGTGGGGACAGGGAGCAACGAGCAGTACTTC.

This clone was observed once. The rearrangement links TRBV25-1 to TRBJ1-5; D is undetermined. The CDR3 sequence is 14 residues long. The V gene lost 1 base and the J gene lost 1 base, with 5 bases spanning the gap. The germline CDR1 and CDR2 sequences are MGHDK and SYGVNS. CDR3 DNA: TGTGCCAGCAGTGAATCGAGCAGCAATCAGCCCCAGCATTTT. Translation: CASSESSSNQPQHF.

This rearrangement joins TRBV21-1 to TRBJ1-2; TRBD1 reflects the table's D call only, with no check against the DNA. TRBV21-1 is classified as a pseudogene. This CDR3 region has 15 residues. CDR3 in DNA: TGTGCCAGCAGCAAAGTTTCGTTGACAAACTATGGCTACACCTTC. It codes for CASSKVSLTNYGYTF.

V gene TRBV5-1 combines with J gene TRBJ1-5; D not resolved. The CDR3 consists of 14 residues. Trimming left V 4 bases short and J 0 bases short, with 8 bases between. CDR1 and CDR2 (germline): SGHRS, YFSETQ. CDR3 sequence: CASSTDPSNQPQHF. The DNA of the CDR3 is TGCGCCAGCAGCACCGATCCTAGCAATCAGCCCCAGCATTTT.

J is TRBJ2-5 and V is TRBV7-9, with a possible D match to TRBD2 (6 bases). In germline, CDR1 is SEHNR, CDR2 FQNEAQ (reference sequence). Trimming shortened V by 5 bases and J by 5 bases, and 21 bases separated the two germline ends. The CDR3 loop spans 16 amino acids. The CDR3, as DNA: TGTGCCAGCAGCCGCGGGGCAGGGAAGGGCCAGGAGACCCAGTACTTC. Encoded protein: CASSRGAGKGQETQYF.

This clone was seen just once. This rearrangement joins TRBV5-1 to TRBJ1-4, with 10 bases lining up with TRBD1. This CDR3 spans 16 amino acids. CDR1 is SGHRS, CDR2 YFSETQ, per germline. The J segment lost 5 bases and the V segment lost 0 bases, leaving 4 bases of the junction unmatched. Written as DNA, the CDR3 is TGCGCCAGCAGCTTGGCCCCGGGACAGGGGAATGAAAAACTGTTTTTT. It yields the protein CASSLAPGQGNEKLFF.

V is TRBV9 and J is TRBJ2-5; TRBD2 aligns across 9 bases. The closer fit of TRBJ2-7 to the DNA end suggests the J call may be wrong. Germline assignment: CDR1 SGDLS and CDR2 YYNGEE. The CDR3 sequence is 17 residues long. In nucleotides, the CDR3 is TGTGCCAGCAGCGTAACCCCGACTAGCGGTCTGGGGTACGAGCAGTACTTC. Translating it yields CASSVTPTSGLGYEQYF.

This clone was seen just once. V is TRBV28 and J is TRBJ2-7, with D perhaps matching TRBD1 (5 bases). Germline CDR1 reads MDHEN; CDR2 reads SYDVKM. The V end lost 5 bases, the J end lost 1 base, and 12 bases lay between the germline ends. There are 14 residues in the CDR3. The CDR3 sequence: CASSPPRQSYEQYF. For the CDR3, the DNA is TGTGCCAGCAGTCCCCCCCGACAGTCCTACGAGCAGTACTTC.